One TCR beta chain is described in this entry. Its antigen remains unidentified. The data are from a study of OX40 agonist ivuxolimab in advanced cancers. Study-wide findings and caveats: Some nonresponders additionally presented with little normalized T-cell clonal expansion. Clonal expansion by week 6 occurred in CD4+ and CD8+ blood T cells (at 0.1 to 3.0 mg/kg). On average, CD8+ T cells had more expanded clones than CD4+.

Data came from immunoSEQ multiplex PCR; TCRdb stores just in-frame clones and leaves some out. The sample has about 76,000 clones, about 85% seen once. This clonotype was sampled from an adult with an advanced solid tumor such as melanoma, head and neck, liver or kidney cancer. The source material was CD4+ or CD8+ T cells sorted from blood, sampled in a trial of the OX40 agonist ivuxolimab.

CDR3 DNA: TGTGCCAGCAGCTTAGGGACAGCCCTTTATAACTATGGCTACACCTTC. It codes for CASSLGTALYNYGYTF. V usage is TRBV7-2 and J usage is TRBJ1-2, with D tentatively TRBD1 (6 bases). From germline, CDR1 is SGHTA and CDR2 FQGNSA. V lost 1 base and J lost 1, with 13 bases in between. CDR3 length: 16 amino acids.